This TCR beta chain emerged from a study of cytomegalovirus exposure and HLA in healthy donors. Study summary: It was reported in a later analysis that the same platform had been used for the roughly 130 validation repertoires as for the 550 to 700 first-cohort repertoires.

The data were produced by immunoSEQ multiplex PCR, yet TCRdb's version contains in-frame clones alone and is incomplete. The sample includes about 200,000 clones, over 75% seen only once; the top ten take about 2%. Between the trimmed V and J ends, which lost 2 bases and 8 bases, there was a span of 13 bases. Germline loops: CDR1 MNHNS, CDR2 SASEGT. The CDR3 is made up of 14 amino acids. Comments on this clone: Its antigen is currently unknown.

These donors were members of the roughly 120-subject validation cohort, a group separate from the approximately 700-subject first cohort. Study observations and caveats: Reportedly, diagnosis of cytomegalovirus status by the classifier showed high specificity and sensitivity. The study designated 150 or so TCR beta chains cytomegalovirus-associated.

This chain uses TRBV6-1 with TRBJ2-1, with a possible D match to TRBD2 (7 bases). The sequencing input was PBMCs. The receptor's source is a woman between 18 and 30 years old in good health and CMV-seropositive. The CDR3 region has the DNA TGTGCCAGCAGTGAACTTCGCGGGGGCGATGAGCAGTTCTTC. Translation gives CASSELRGGDEQFF.